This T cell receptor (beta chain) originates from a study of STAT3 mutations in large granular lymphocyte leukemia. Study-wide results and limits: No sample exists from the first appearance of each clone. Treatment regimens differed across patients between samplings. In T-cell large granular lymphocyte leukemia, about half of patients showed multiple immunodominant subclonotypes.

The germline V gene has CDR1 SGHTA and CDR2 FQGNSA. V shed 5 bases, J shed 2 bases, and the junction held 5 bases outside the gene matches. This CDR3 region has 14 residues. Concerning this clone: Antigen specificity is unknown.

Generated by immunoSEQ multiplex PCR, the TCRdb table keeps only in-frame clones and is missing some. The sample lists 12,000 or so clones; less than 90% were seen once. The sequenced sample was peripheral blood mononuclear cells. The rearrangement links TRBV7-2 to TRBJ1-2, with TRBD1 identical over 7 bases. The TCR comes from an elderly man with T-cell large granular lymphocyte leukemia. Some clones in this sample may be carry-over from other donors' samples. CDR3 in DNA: TGTGCCAGCAGCGTAACGGGACAGAACTATGGCTACACCTTC. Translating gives CASSVTGQNYGYTF.